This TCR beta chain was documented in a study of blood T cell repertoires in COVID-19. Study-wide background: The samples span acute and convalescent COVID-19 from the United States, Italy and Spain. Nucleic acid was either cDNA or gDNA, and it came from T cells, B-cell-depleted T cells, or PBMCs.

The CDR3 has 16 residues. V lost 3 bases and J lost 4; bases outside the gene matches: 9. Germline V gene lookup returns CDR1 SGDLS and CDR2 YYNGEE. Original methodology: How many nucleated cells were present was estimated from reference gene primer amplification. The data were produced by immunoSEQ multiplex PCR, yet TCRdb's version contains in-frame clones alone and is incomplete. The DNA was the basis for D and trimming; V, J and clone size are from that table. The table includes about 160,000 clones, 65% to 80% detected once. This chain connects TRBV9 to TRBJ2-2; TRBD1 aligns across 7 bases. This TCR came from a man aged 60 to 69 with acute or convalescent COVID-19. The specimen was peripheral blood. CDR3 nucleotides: TGTGCCAGCAGCGAACCCACAGGGGCGGGCACCGGGGAGCTGTTTTTT. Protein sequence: CASSEPTGAGTGELFF.